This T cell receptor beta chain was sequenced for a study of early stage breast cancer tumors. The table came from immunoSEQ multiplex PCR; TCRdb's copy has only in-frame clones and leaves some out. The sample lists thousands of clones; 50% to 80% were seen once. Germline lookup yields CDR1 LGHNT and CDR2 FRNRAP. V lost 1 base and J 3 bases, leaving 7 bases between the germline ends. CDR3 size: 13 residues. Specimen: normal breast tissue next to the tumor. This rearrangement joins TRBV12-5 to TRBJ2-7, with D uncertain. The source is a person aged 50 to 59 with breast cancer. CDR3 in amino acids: CASGLGQFYEQYF. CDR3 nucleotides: TGTGCTAGTGGTTTGGGTCAGTTCTACGAGCAGTACTTC. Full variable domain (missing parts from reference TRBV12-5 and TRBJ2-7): DARVTQTPRHKVTEMGQEVTMRCQPILGHNTVFWYRQTMMQGLELLAYFRNRAPLDDSGMPKDRFSAEMPDATLATLKIQPSEPRDSAVYFCASGLGQFYEQYFGPGTRLTVT.